This T cell receptor (beta chain) comes out of a study of shared clonotypes between healthy human individuals. Across the whole study: Used for every donor were three CD4 naive, three CD4 memory, two CD8 naive and one CD8 memory plate.

This clone appeared a single time. Its target is unknown. TCRdb's table, derived via immunoSEQ multiplex PCR, lists solely in-frame clones and lacks some. Of approximately 500,000 clones in the sample, less than 96% were seen once. Healthy and HIV-negative, the adult donors had no recent acute infections or vaccinations. CD4+ cells were split into CD45RA+ naive and CD45RA-negative memory subsets. General study findings and limits: Investigators expected sequencing depth to affect clonotype sharing among donors.

Trimming removed 1 base at V and 7 bases at J, with 8 bases between. This CDR3 contains 12 residues. Germline V gives CDR1 LNHNV, CDR2 YYDKDF (reference sequence). The sequence was obtained from a woman aged 30 to 39 in good health. The chain is built from TRBV15 and TRBJ2-7; the D is unclear. The sequencing sample was made of naive CD4+ T cells sorted from blood. Regarding subset: CD45RA+ positively selected. The CDR3 DNA reads as TGTGCCACCAGCAGAGTGGCTGGAGAGCAGTACTTC. Amino acid sequence: CATSRVAGEQYF. The full variable domain, its missing parts supplied by reference TRBV15 and TRBJ2-7, is DAMVIQNPRYQVTQFGKPVTLSCSQTLNHNVMYWYQQKSSQAPKLLFHYYDKDFNNEADTPDNFQSRRPNTSFCFLDIRSPGLGDTAMYLCATSRVAGEQYFGPGTRLTVT.